This T cell receptor beta chain was identified during a study of beta chain features in type 1 diabetes. Study-level findings and limits: Individuals with type 1 diabetes displayed fewer insertions and more deletions at VDJ junctions.

Expressed TCRB transcripts were sequenced because the isolated RNA had all been reverse transcribed beforehand. The method was immunoSEQ multiplex PCR; TCRdb's version includes in-frame clones alone and lacks a portion of them. Of about 220,000 clones listed, roughly 11% are singletons. This clone has a handful of counts. Its antigen is not identified. The sample consisted of central memory CD4+ T cells from blood. This TCR was sampled from a man younger than 35 in good health.

CDR3 amino acids: CASSRDRWSNQPQHF. The CDR3 DNA reads TGTGCCAGCAGCAGGGACAGATGGAGCAATCAGCCCCAGCATTTT. The chain has TRBV7-2 and TRBJ1-5, with TRBD1 matching 7 bases. There are 15 residues in the CDR3. The germline V gene encodes CDR1 SGHTA and CDR2 FQGNSA. V was clipped by 5 bases and J by 1 base; unmatched bases: 5.